Listed here is a single TCR beta chain. The data were taken from a study of blood T cell repertoires in COVID-19. Original data processing: Amplified reference gene primers provided the basis for estimating nucleated cell counts. The data were produced by immunoSEQ multiplex PCR, yet TCRdb's version contains in-frame clones alone and is incomplete. V, J and clone size were drawn from that table, and D and trimming were deduced from the DNA. The top ten clones hold around 4.2% of a sample with about 120,000 clones, roughly 84% of them seen once. The V gene lost 3 bases and the J gene lost 0 bases, with 24 bases spanning the gap. Looked up from germline, CDR1 is GTSNPN and CDR2 is SVGIG (reference sequence). The CDR3 loop spans 20 amino acids.

The rearrangement links TRBV30 to TRBJ1-6; perhaps TRBD1 as D (5 bases). This TCR was recovered from a woman in her 30s who had recovered from COVID-19. Sequenced material: PBMCs or T cells enriched from blood (not recorded which). DNA for the CDR3: TGTGCCTGGAGCCGCCTGACAGTAAAGTACCAGAGCTCCTATAATTCACCCCTCCACTTT. Translation: CAWSRLTVKYQSSYNSPLHF.